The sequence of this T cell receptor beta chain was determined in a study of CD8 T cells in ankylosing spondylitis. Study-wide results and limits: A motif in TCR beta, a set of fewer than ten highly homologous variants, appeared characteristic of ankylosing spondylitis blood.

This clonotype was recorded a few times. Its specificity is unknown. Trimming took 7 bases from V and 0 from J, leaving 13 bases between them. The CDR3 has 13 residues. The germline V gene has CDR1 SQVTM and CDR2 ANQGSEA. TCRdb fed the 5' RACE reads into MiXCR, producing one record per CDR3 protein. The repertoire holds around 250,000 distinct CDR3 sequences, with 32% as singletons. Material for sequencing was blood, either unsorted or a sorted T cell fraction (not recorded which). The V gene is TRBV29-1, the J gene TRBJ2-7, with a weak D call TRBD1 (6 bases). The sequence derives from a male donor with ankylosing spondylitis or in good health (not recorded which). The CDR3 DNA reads TGCAGCGCCCTACCGGACAGCTCCTACGAGCAGTACTTC. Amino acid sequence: CSALPDSSYEQYF.